The 25 T cell receptor beta chains in this list originate from one sample, sequenced in a study of cytotoxic CD8 clonotypes in ibrutinib-treated CLL. Produced via immunoSEQ multiplex PCR; TCRdb's table is partial and in-frame only. The sample records around 27,000 clones, 60% to 80% being singletons. This material consisted of PBMCs, taken at disease progression, from a patient treated with ibrutinib. These receptors were taken from a human donor with chronic lymphocytic leukemia.

The gene calls are TRBV4-2 and TRBJ2-5, with D perhaps matching TRBD1 or TRBD2 (5 bases each). The CDR3 sequence is 17 residues long. CDR1 LGHNA and CDR2 YNFKEQ come from the germline V gene. V gave up 0 bases and J gave up 5 bases, with 19 bases separating them. This CDR3 reads CASSQEYSGLQVETQYF. The CDR3 DNA is TGTGCCAGCAGCCAAGAGTACTCGGGGTTACAGGTGGAGACCCAGTACTTC.

This clone was observed once. The chain links TRBV5-6 to TRBJ1-2, with D unresolved. CDR3 length equals 13 residues. Germline CDR1 and CDR2: SGHDT and YYEEEE. Trimming stripped 2 bases from V and 4 bases from J, with 9 bases between. The CDR3: CASSLQGAYGYTF. Written as DNA, the CDR3 is TGTGCCAGCAGCTTACAAGGAGCCTATGGCTACACCTTC.

The chain has TRBV23-1 and TRBJ1-4; TRBD1 matches 7 bases. TRBV23-1 is filed as an ORF, its function uncertain. The V segment lost 1 base and the J segment 11 bases; nucleotides outside the gene matches: 7. The CDR3 runs 14 residues. DNA for the CDR3: TGCGCCAGCAGTCAATGTGGGACAGCTAATAAACTGTTTTTT. Translated, it gives CASSQCGTANKLFF.

This clone was counted between two and nine times. The V and J genes are TRBV10-3 and TRBJ1-1; 7 bases match TRBD1. CDR3 length: 13 residues. J was trimmed by 6 bases and V by 4 bases; bases with no gene match: 5. Germline V CDR1 and CDR2: ENHRY, SYGVKD. The CDR3 nucleotides are TGTGCCATCAGTGGAGACAGGGCAGCTGAAGCTTTCTTT. Protein sequence: CAISGDRAAEAFF.

The CDR3 DNA follows: TGTGCCAGCAGCTTAGACTACGAGCAGTACTTC. Its protein product is CASSLDYEQYF. V gene TRBV7-2 combines with J gene TRBJ2-7; D unresolved. The germline V gene has CDR1 SGHTA and CDR2 FQGNSA. The ends were cut back, 1 base at V and 3 bases at J, with 1 base in the middle. The CDR3 loop spans 11 amino acids.

The chain carries TRBV4-1 and TRBJ2-7; D might be TRBD1 (5 bases). This CDR3 is 18 amino acids long. Trimming removed 4 bases from V and 0 bases from J, with 22 bases in between. Germline values: CDR1 MGHRA, CDR2 YSYEKL. Written as DNA, the CDR3 is TGCGCCAGCAGCCCTCCGCGTGGGGCAGGGTCAAGCTCCTACGAGCAGTACTTC. This sequence encodes CASSPPRGAGSSSYEQYF.

This clone has only one observation. The chain is built from TRBV7-8 and TRBJ2-7; 8 positions agree with TRBD1. CDR3 length equals 15 residues. Germline V CDR1 and CDR2: SGHVS, FQNEAQ. With 3 bases clipped from V and 1 base from J, the junction kept 5 bases outside the gene matches. The CDR3 bases are TGTGCCAGCAGCTTTCTCCAGGGGGCATCCTACGAGCAGTACTTC. It translates to CASSFLQGASYEQYF.

The CDR3 reads CASSLQGNYGYTF. CDR3 bases: TGTGCCAGCAGTCTTCAGGGGAACTATGGCTACACCTTC. This chain uses TRBV7-3 with TRBJ1-2, with D possibly TRBD1 on 6 matching bases. The V end was cut by 6 bases, the J end by 2 bases, with 10 bases between. The CDR3 is made up of 13 amino acids. Germline V gene data show CDR1 as SGHTA and CDR2 as FQGTGA.

The gene calls are TRBV4-3 and TRBJ2-7, with D maybe TRBD2 (7 bases). The CDR3 totals 16 residues. V lost 3 bases and J 7 bases, leaving 22 bases between the germline ends. CDR1 and CDR2 from the germline V gene are LGHNA and YSLEER. The CDR3 sequence: CASSQGAGARMGEQYF. As DNA, the CDR3 is TGCGCCAGCAGCCAGGGCGCGGGGGCGCGGATGGGTGAGCAGTACTTC.

Only a few counts were recorded for this clone. V and J are TRBV4-2 and TRBJ1-1, with 9 bases that match TRBD1. This CDR3 is built from 15 residues. The germline gives CDR1 LGHNA, CDR2 YNFKEQ. The V and J ends lost 4 bases and 3 bases, in that order; junction bases with no gene match: 6. The CDR3 reads CASSPRQGEDTEAFF. The CDR3 coding sequence is TGTGCCAGCAGCCCACGACAGGGGGAGGACACTGAAGCTTTCTTT.

The chain combines TRBV27 with TRBJ2-7; D is possibly TRBD2 (6 bases). The CDR3 covers 15 residues. Between the trimmed V and J ends, which lost 2 bases and 6 bases, there was a span of 17 bases. Germline CDR1 reads MNHEY; CDR2 reads SMNVEV (reference sequence). Here the CDR3 reads CASSLGGAPAGEQYF. Here the CDR3 DNA reads TGTGCCAGCAGTTTAGGAGGGGCTCCGGCCGGCGAGCAGTACTTC.

This clone was counted between two and nine times. The rearrangement uses TRBV5-1 and TRBJ2-7; D not certain. V was pared by 0 bases and J by 12 bases, with 10 bases between. CDR1 and CDR2 from the germline V gene are SGHRS and YFSETQ. This CDR3 comprises 11 residues. The CDR3 here is CASSLAVDRYF. CDR3 DNA sequence: TGCGCCAGCAGCTTGGCCGTGGACCGGTACTTC.

The CDR3 here is CSVLGYTF. For the CDR3, the DNA is TGCAGCGTATTAGGCTACACCTTC. The rearrangement links TRBV29-1 to TRBJ1-2; no reliable D call. The CDR3 totals 8 residues. CDR1 SQVTM and CDR2 ANQGSEA come from the germline V gene. V was pared by 6 bases and J by 8 bases, with 4 bases between.

The CDR3 sequence: CASSILAAGELFF. The CDR3 DNA sequence: TGTGCCAGCAGCATACTGGCCGCCGGGGAGCTGTTTTTT. The V call is TRBV7-3, the J call TRBJ2-2; D unresolved. V was trimmed by 5 bases and J by 6 bases, leaving 10 bases between them. CDR1 and CDR2 from the germline V gene are SGHTA and FQGTGA. CDR3 length: 13 residues. The variable domain in full, with the rest retrieved from reference TRBV7-3 and TRBJ2-2, is GAGVSQTPSNKVTEKGKYVELRCDPISGHTALYWYRQSLGQGPEFLIYFQGTGAADDSGLPNDRFFAVRPEGSVSTLKIQRTERGDSAVYLCASSILAAGELFFGEGSRLTVL.

The V and J genes are TRBV27 and TRBJ2-2; TRBD1 might be the D (5 bases). CDR1 and CDR2 from the germline V gene are MNHEY and SMNVEV (reference sequence). The CDR3 is 15 amino acids. The V and J ends lost 5 bases and 7 bases respectively, with 17 bases between them. The CDR3 is CASSTVGRVGGELFF. The CDR3 DNA sequence: TGTGCCAGCAGTACCGTTGGCAGGGTCGGCGGGGAGCTGTTTTTT.

The V and J genes are TRBV6-5 and TRBJ1-2; no firm D call. V lost 2 bases, J lost 2 bases, and 6 bases lay in between. Germline CDR1 MNHEY, CDR2 SVGAGI. The CDR3 runs to 13 residues. The CDR3 DNA reads TGTGCCAGCAGTTACGGCGGAAACTATGGCTACACCTTC. Translated, it gives CASSYGGNYGYTF.

This rearrangement joins TRBV18 to TRBJ1-3, with D maybe TRBD1 (6 bases). There are 19 residues in the CDR3. CDR1 is KGHSH and CDR2 is LQKENI in the germline V gene. V shed 4 bases and J shed 4 bases, with 26 bases lying between them. The CDR3 coding sequence is TGTGCCAGCTCACTAACCCTGATTATCGGGACACAGAAAGGAAACACCATATATTTT. The encoded protein is CASSLTLIIGTQKGNTIYF. Together with reference TRBV18 and TRBJ1-3, the CDR3 gives the full variable domain: NAGVMQNPRHLVRRRGQEARLRCSPMKGHSHVYWYRQLPEEGLKFMVYLQKENIIDESGMPKERFSAEFPKEGPSILRIQQVVRGDSAAYFCASSLTLIIGTQKGNTIYFGEGSWLTVV.

This rearrangement joins TRBV7-8 to TRBJ1-1; D remains unclear. V lost 1 base and J 1 base, leaving 4 bases between the germline ends. The CDR3 is made up of 13 amino acids. Germline CDR1 and CDR2: SGHVS and FQNEAQ. In nucleotides, the CDR3 is TGTGCCAGCAGCTTAGGGAGGAACACTGAAGCTTTCTTT. This encodes CASSLGRNTEAFF.

This clone was seen a handful of times. The chain is built from TRBV7-2 and TRBJ1-5; the match to TRBD1 covers 9 bases. The germline V gene encodes CDR1 SGHTA and CDR2 FQGNSA. V gave up 5 bases and J gave up 7 bases; unmatched junction bases: 12. The length of the CDR3 is 16 residues. CDR3 sequence reads: CASSRLGGQGGQPQHF. Here the CDR3 DNA reads TGTGCCAGCAGCCGACTCGGGGGACAGGGAGGGCAGCCCCAGCATTTT.

This chain joins TRBV5-4 and TRBJ2-2; D may be TRBD1 (6 bases). Per germline, CDR1 SGHNT and CDR2 YYREEE (reference sequence). The CDR3 spans 14 residues. Trimming pared 5 bases from V and 5 bases from J, leaving 13 bases between. The CDR3 loop is CASSYYQGTGELFF. The CDR3 DNA is TGTGCCAGCAGTTACTACCAGGGGACCGGGGAGCTGTTTTTT.

The CDR3 sequence is CASSLTNGGGDEQFF. The DNA of the CDR3 is TGTGCCAGCAGCTTAACGAACGGAGGGGGCGATGAGCAGTTCTTC. V is TRBV7-3 and J is TRBJ2-1; tentative D call: TRBD1 (7 bases). The germline V gene encodes CDR1 SGHTA and CDR2 FQGTGA. Trimming removed 0 bases at V and 8 bases at J, with 14 bases between. CDR3 size: 15 residues.

This clone was seen only a few times. V usage is TRBV5-4 and J usage is TRBJ1-1; unclear D gene. The CDR3 spans 14 residues. Germline CDR1 and CDR2: SGHNT and YYREEE (reference sequence). The ends were cut back, 0 bases at V and 0 bases at J, with 6 bases in the middle. The DNA for the CDR3 is TGTGCCAGCAGCTTGGGGTCGGTGAACACTGAAGCTTTCTTT. It specifies CASSLGSVNTEAFF. Complete variable domain (other parts from reference TRBV5-4 and TRBJ1-1): ETGVTQSPTHLIKTRGQQVTLRCSSQSGHNTVSWYQQALGQGPQFIFQYYREEENGRGNFPPRFSGLQFPNYSSELNVNALELDDSALYLCASSLGSVNTEAFFGQGTRLTVV.

This clone was detected only a few times. The rearrangement uses TRBV10-3 and TRBJ1-5; the D is unclear. Trimming took 4 bases from V and 9 from J, leaving 10 bases between them. Germline V gene sequence: CDR1 ENHRY, CDR2 SYGVKD. This CDR3 is 12 amino acids long. CDR3 sequence (DNA): TGTGCCATCAGTGGGCTACGGGGGCCCCAGCATTTT. Protein product: CAISGLRGPQHF.

The chain is built from TRBV2 and TRBJ1-5, with 10 bases matching TRBD1. CDR1 and CDR2 (germline): SNHLY, FYNNEI. The CDR3 is 15 residues long. V shed 7 bases, J shed 7 bases, and the junction held 10 bases outside the gene matches. This CDR3 reads CASTPTGGNRQPQHF. In DNA form, the CDR3 reads TGTGCCAGCACCCCGACAGGGGGCAACCGGCAGCCCCAGCATTTT.

This chain connects TRBV13 to TRBJ2-1, with a tentative D call TRBD1 (6 bases). Trimming cost V 0 bases and J 4 bases, with 10 bases left between them. The CDR3 is 15 residues long. The germline gives CDR1 PRHDT, CDR2 FYEKMQ (reference sequence). CDR3 sequence: CASSLGQGPYNEQFF. CDR3 nucleotides: TGTGCCAGCAGCTTAGGTCAGGGGCCTTACAATGAGCAGTTCTTC.